One sample yielded the 10 T cell receptor beta chains listed below, sequenced in a study of blood T cell repertoires in COVID-19 (dated by TCRdb to about 2020). The library was obtained by the immunoSEQ multiplex PCR assay. The table was pulled from immuneACCESS by TCRdb, which kept in-frame rearrangements only. Such tables lose some clones; where checked, under half of the loss comes from unresolved V genes, and the rest has no known cause. The sample table contains around 360,000 clones; only one count was recorded for roughly 87% of them. In total, the top ten clones hold just under 3% of the sample. The specimen sequenced was PBMCs or T cells enriched from blood (not recorded which). The receptors shown here come from a woman in her twenties or thirties who had recovered from COVID-19.

The V and J genes are TRBV9 and TRBJ2-7; 10 positions match TRBD2. The CDR3 has 13 amino acids. Trimming removed 4 bases from V and 6 bases from J; junction bases left unmatched: 4. Per germline, CDR1 SGDLS and CDR2 YYNGEE. This CDR3 reads CASSSGLASEQYF. The CDR3 coding sequence is TGTGCCAGCAGCTCGGGACTAGCGAGCGAGCAGTACTTC.

The chain carries TRBV19 and TRBJ2-7; possibly TRBD2 for D (5 bases). CDR1 LNHDA and CDR2 SQIVND come from the germline V gene (reference sequence). The CDR3 runs to 11 residues. V was clipped by 10 bases and J by 2 bases, with 9 bases between them. The CDR3 sequence: CANAGPYEQYF. Written as DNA, the CDR3 is TGTGCCAACGCGGGTCCCTACGAGCAGTACTTC.

This chain connects TRBV14 to TRBJ2-5; D gene ambiguous. The CDR3 length is 14 residues. Germline assignment: CDR1 SGHDN and CDR2 FVKESK. Trimming pared 3 bases from V and 2 bases from J, leaving 10 bases between. DNA of the CDR3: TGTGCCAGCAGCCACTCCTTATTTCAAGAGACCCAGTACTTC. Translation: CASSHSLFQETQYF.

The chain carries TRBV6-1 and TRBJ1-4, with 12 positions matching TRBD1. This CDR3 region has 16 residues. Trimming at V came to 0 bases and at J to 7 bases, leaving 3 bases not matched to a gene. The germline CDR1 and CDR2 sequences are MNHNS and SASEGT. This CDR3 reads CASSEAPGQGAEKLFF. The CDR3 nucleotides read TGTGCCAGCAGTGAAGCGCCGGGACAGGGGGCTGAAAAACTGTTTTTT.

This clone was detected only once. This rearrangement joins TRBV19 to TRBJ2-7; 10 nucleotides line up with TRBD1. The CDR3 covers 13 residues. V shed 5 bases and J 7 bases; nucleotides not matched to a gene: 5. Germline V gives CDR1 LNHDA, CDR2 SQIVND (reference sequence). CDR3 in DNA: TGTGCCAGTAGTGACAGGGGGCCGGGGGAGCAGTACTTC. Residues: CASSDRGPGEQYF.

The chain links TRBV7-9 to TRBJ2-1; TRBD1 matches 10 bases. Germline CDR1 and CDR2: SEHNR and FQNEAQ (reference sequence). The CDR3 consists of 14 residues. Trimming removed 5 bases from V and 7 bases from J; junction bases left unmatched: 5. CDR3 nucleotides: TGTGCCAGCAGCGAAACGGACAGGGGGAATGAGCAGTTCTTC. This translates into CASSETDRGNEQFF.

The chain couples TRBV3-1 (or the pseudogene TRBV3-2) to TRBJ1-2; 9 nucleotides agree with TRBD1. This CDR3 is 14 amino acids long. Looked up from germline, CDR1 is LGHDT and CDR2 is YNNKEL (reference sequence). The junction had 6 bases not matched to a gene; V was cut back by 4 bases and J by 6 bases. CDR3 amino acids: CASSPPGTGNGYTF. The CDR3 nucleotides are TGTGCCAGCAGCCCGCCCGGGACAGGGAATGGCTACACCTTC.

The CDR3 here is CASSRQGNNQPQHF. The CDR3 nucleotides read TGTGCCAGTAGTAGACAGGGAAACAATCAGCCCCAGCATTTT. J is TRBJ1-5 and V is TRBV19; 7 nucleotides agree with TRBD1. Germline assignment: CDR1 LNHDA and CDR2 SQIVND (reference sequence). V trimming: 4 bases; J trimming: 3 bases; junction bases outside the gene matches: 3. This CDR3 has 14 amino acids.

The genes are TRBV10-3 and TRBJ1-5, with D unresolved. Looked up from germline, CDR1 is ENHRY and CDR2 is SYGVKD. This CDR3 comprises 15 residues. Trimming pared 2 bases from V and 5 bases from J, leaving 13 bases between. The DNA of the CDR3 is TGTGCCATCAGTGAGAAGGCGGGATTACATCAGCCCCAGCATTTT. This sequence encodes CAISEKAGLHQPQHF.

The sample holds many counts of this clone. The chain recombines TRBV2 with TRBJ2-5, with D tentatively TRBD2 (6 bases). Germline V gene lookup returns CDR1 SNHLY and CDR2 FYNNEI. The CDR3 totals 15 residues. Trimming removed 2 bases at V and 2 bases at J, with 12 bases between. The chain's CDR3 is CASSEFGGGQETQYF. The CDR3 coding sequence is TGTGCCAGCAGTGAATTCGGCGGAGGGCAAGAGACCCAGTACTTC.